These 15 T cell receptor beta chains originate from one sample sequenced in a study of technical replicates of blood from four donors. The table came from immunoSEQ multiplex PCR; TCRdb's copy has only in-frame clones and leaves some out. The data contain 50,000 to 70,000 clones, 91% of them singletons. Sample: PBMCs. These receptors were collected from a human donor in good health. Some clones in this sample may be carry-over from other donors' samples.

The sample holds one count of this clone. The chain has TRBV7-2 and TRBJ2-7; 11 bases align to TRBD1. V gave up 5 bases and J gave up 1 base; unmatched junction bases: 7. The CDR3 extends over 16 amino acids. Germline V gene lookup returns CDR1 SGHTA and CDR2 FQGNSA. CDR3 in amino acids: CASSRTGTGGSYEQYF. The CDR3 DNA sequence: TGTGCCAGCAGCCGAACCGGGACAGGGGGGTCCTACGAGCAGTACTTC.

This chain uses TRBV7-3 with TRBJ1-1; D is uncertain. This CDR3 comprises 15 residues. Trimming shortened V by 7 bases and J by 0 bases, and 15 bases separated the two germline ends. Germline-derived CDR1 and CDR2 are SGHTA and FQGTGA. The CDR3 loop reads CASTLGPGMNTEAFF. The CDR3 DNA is TGTGCCAGCACTCTCGGGCCGGGGATGAACACTGAAGCTTTCTTT.

This chain joins TRBV6-5 and TRBJ2-7; 7 bases are shared with TRBD2. This CDR3 is 13 amino acids long. CDR1 is MNHEY and CDR2 is SVGAGI in the germline V gene. The junction had 5 bases not matched to a gene; V was cut back by 6 bases and J by 3 bases. As DNA, the CDR3 is TGTGCCAGCAGCGGGGGGACTAACTACGAGCAGTACTTC. It codes for CASSGGTNYEQYF.

V usage is TRBV7-2 and J usage is TRBJ2-7; weak D call: TRBD2 (6 bases). The CDR3 is 17 amino acids. Germline-derived CDR1 and CDR2 are SGHTA and FQGNSA. Trimming shortened V by 2 bases and J by 0 bases, and 17 bases separated the two germline ends. The CDR3 here is CASSLIPPGLSSYEQYF. The CDR3 DNA reads TGTGCCAGCAGCTTAATCCCCCCCGGACTATCCTCCTACGAGCAGTACTTC.

This clone was seen once. The CDR3 region is CASSVFPPTSGGYNEQFF. CDR3 in DNA: TGTGCCAGCAGCGTATTTCCACCAACTAGCGGGGGATACAATGAGCAGTTCTTC. The chain is built from TRBV9 and TRBJ2-1; 11 nucleotides line up with TRBD2. The CDR3 length is 18 residues. V dropped 1 base and J dropped 4; count of bases not matched to a gene: 10. Germline V gene lookup returns CDR1 SGDLS and CDR2 YYNGEE.

The chain recombines TRBV19 with TRBJ2-7, with 11 nucleotides matching TRBD2. Germline CDR1 is LNHDA and CDR2 is SQIVND (reference sequence). V trimming: 5 bases; J trimming: 8 bases; junction bases outside the gene matches: 2. CDR3 length: 12 residues. DNA for the CDR3: TGTGCCAGTAGTCTAGCGGGAGGTAAGCAGTACTTC. Translating it yields CASSLAGGKQYF.

The chain links TRBV7-9 to TRBJ2-7; D remains ambiguous. Germline values: CDR1 SEHNR, CDR2 FQNEAQ (reference sequence). The CDR3 contains 12 residues. V lost 5 bases to trimming and J lost 4 bases, with 9 bases between them. The CDR3 DNA reads TGTGCCAGCAGCGTGTTATCGTACGAGCAGTACTTC. Protein sequence: CASSVLSYEQYF.

The chain carries TRBV11-2 and TRBJ2-7; 7 positions agree with TRBD1. Germline V gene sequence: CDR1 SGHAT, CDR2 FQNNGV. The V segment lost 4 bases and the J segment 0 bases; nucleotides outside the gene matches: 3. This CDR3 is built from 14 residues. Here the CDR3 DNA reads TGTGCCAGCAGCTCATGGGACAGCTCCTACGAGCAGTACTTC. It codes for CASSSWDSSYEQYF.

The J gene is TRBJ2-3, the V gene TRBV7-2; D remains ambiguous. CDR1 and CDR2 from the germline V gene are SGHTA and FQGNSA. CDR3 length equals 12 residues. Trimming removed 6 bases at V and 7 bases at J, with 11 bases between. As DNA, the CDR3 is TGTGCCAGCAGTCCTACTCACTATACGCAGTATTTT. The encoded protein is CASSPTHYTQYF.

The V and J genes are TRBV9 and TRBJ1-4, with D maybe TRBD1 (6 bases). The CDR3 is made up of 15 amino acids. The V end was cut by 4 bases, the J end by 10 bases, with 20 bases between. Per germline, CDR1 SGDLS and CDR2 YYNGEE. The DNA of the CDR3 is TGTGCCAGCAGCCCAGAGTCGACAGGTTCGCGAAAACTGTTTTTT. This translates into CASSPESTGSRKLFF.

The rearrangement links TRBV18 to TRBJ1-4; D is unclear. V lost 6 bases, J lost 8 bases, and 16 bases lay in between. Per germline, CDR1 KGHSH and CDR2 LQKENI. CDR3 length equals 14 residues. The CDR3, as DNA: TGTGCCAGCTCCCCGGACTGGGCGGGGGAAAAACTGTTTTTT. Amino acid sequence: CASSPDWAGEKLFF.

This clone occurred once. The rearrangement uses TRBV2 and TRBJ2-1, with a weak D call TRBD2 (5 bases). Germline CDR1 and CDR2: SNHLY and FYNNEI. Between the trimmed V and J ends, which lost 4 bases and 3 bases, there was a span of 10 bases. The CDR3 covers 14 residues. The CDR3 nucleotides are TGTGCCAGCAGTGCTAGACTAATCTACAATGAGCAGTTCTTC. It codes for CASSARLIYNEQFF.

The chain carries TRBV2 and TRBJ1-2; D is uncertain. Germline V gene sequence: CDR1 SNHLY, CDR2 FYNNEI. Trimming removed 0 bases at V and 5 bases at J, with 4 bases between. The CDR3 sequence is 12 residues long. This chain's CDR3 is CASSEARYGYTF. CDR3 DNA sequence: TGTGCCAGCAGTGAAGCGCGTTATGGCTACACCTTC.

This chain uses TRBV5-1 with TRBJ2-1; TRBD1 matches at 10 bases. Germline CDR1 and CDR2: SGHRS and YFSETQ. This CDR3 is 14 amino acids long. The V segment lost 1 base and the J segment 7 bases; nucleotides outside the gene matches: 2. The CDR3 region has the DNA TGCGCCAGCAGCTTGTGGGACAGGGGTAATGAGCAGTTCTTC. Its protein is CASSLWDRGNEQFF.

J is TRBJ2-7 and V is TRBV2, with 11 positions matching TRBD2. Germline CDR1 reads SNHLY; CDR2 reads FYNNEI. The CDR3 totals 14 residues. V shed 5 bases and J 5 bases; nucleotides not matched to a gene: 5. The CDR3 protein is CASSRTSGLHEQYF. The CDR3 region has the DNA TGTGCCAGCAGTCGGACTAGCGGGCTACACGAGCAGTACTTC.